This passage covers 17 T cell receptor beta chains from one sample sequenced in a study of OX40 agonist ivuxolimab in advanced cancers. Sequencing used immunoSEQ multiplex PCR; TCRdb keeps in-frame clones, though not all of them. Among 95,000 to 100,000 clones, approximately 93% were seen once, and the ten largest hold around 0.25%. Sequences were derived from CD4+ or CD8+ T cells sorted from blood, sampled in a trial of the OX40 agonist ivuxolimab. These receptors were collected from an adult with an advanced solid tumor such as melanoma, head and neck, liver or kidney cancer.

The chain joins TRBV5-1 to TRBJ1-1, with D unresolved. The CDR3 is 14 amino acids. Trimming stripped 3 bases from V and 3 bases from J, with 12 bases between. Germline CDR1 and CDR2: SGHRS and YFSETQ. The DNA for the CDR3 is TGCGCCAGCAGCTCCACTACAAGGGACACTGAAGCTTTCTTT. This encodes CASSSTTRDTEAFF.

This chain uses TRBV28 with TRBJ1-5; tentative D call: TRBD1 (6 bases). The germline gives CDR1 MDHEN, CDR2 SYDVKM. Trimming stripped 7 bases from V and 5 bases from J, with 21 bases between. The CDR3 is made up of 16 amino acids. The chain's CDR3 is CASTRWPGGNYQPQHF. The CDR3 DNA sequence: TGTGCCAGCACTCGCTGGCCGGGGGGCAATTATCAGCCCCAGCATTTT.

The chain is built from TRBV6-5 and TRBJ2-3; D is unclear. The CDR3 runs to 11 residues. V was pared by 4 bases and J by 3 bases, with 2 bases between. Germline V gives CDR1 MNHEY, CDR2 SVGAGI. CDR3 in amino acids: CASSSTDTQYF. CDR3 DNA sequence: TGTGCCAGCAGTTCAACAGATACGCAGTATTTT.

The chain uses TRBV14 and TRBJ2-7; D is unresolved. CDR1 and CDR2 (germline): SGHDN, FVKESK. The V end was cut by 5 bases, the J end by 1 base, with 6 bases between. The CDR3 consists of 12 residues. The CDR3 reads CASSSLSYEQYF. The CDR3 region has the DNA TGTGCCAGCAGCTCATTATCCTACGAGCAGTACTTC.

V is TRBV6-6 and J is TRBJ2-5; possibly TRBD1 for D (6 bases). This CDR3 is built from 14 residues. Germline-derived CDR1 and CDR2 are MNHNY and SVGAGI (reference sequence). V was pared by 7 bases and J by 1 base, with 13 bases between. CDR3 sequence: CASTFTGRQETQYF. The CDR3 DNA is TGTGCCAGCACCTTTACAGGGCGCCAAGAGACCCAGTACTTC.

The V and J genes are TRBV6-6 and TRBJ1-1; the D gene is possibly TRBD1 (5 bases). This CDR3 region has 14 residues. Looked up from germline, CDR1 is MNHNY and CDR2 is SVGAGI (reference sequence). V lost 4 bases to trimming and J lost 5 bases, with 14 bases between them. The CDR3 DNA sequence: TGTGCCAGCAGTTTCTCGTGGGACCCAACTGAAGCTTTCTTT. Protein product: CASSFSWDPTEAFF.

This chain uses TRBV18 with TRBJ2-3; D unclear. The CDR3 consists of 13 residues. V was clipped by 3 bases and J by 4 bases, with 8 bases between them. Per the germline V gene, CDR1 is KGHSH and CDR2 is LQKENI. In DNA form, the CDR3 reads TGTGCCAGCTCACCGTTTGGGGCAGATACGCAGTATTTT. It is translated as CASSPFGADTQYF.

The rearrangement joins TRBV4-2 to TRBJ2-3; perhaps TRBD2 as D (7 bases). Germline loops: CDR1 LGHNA, CDR2 YNFKEQ. This CDR3 has 16 amino acids. V lost 3 bases to trimming and J lost 4 bases, with 17 bases between them. The CDR3 protein is CASSQKGVAGPDTQYF. In nucleotides, the CDR3 is TGTGCCAGCAGCCAGAAGGGGGTAGCGGGCCCAGATACGCAGTATTTT.

Worth noting for this clone: Other DNA variants within this sample encode the same CDR3. This chain joins TRBV9 and TRBJ2-3, with D unresolved. V was trimmed by 0 bases and J by 0 bases, leaving 8 bases between them. CDR1 is SGDLS and CDR2 is YYNGEE in the germline V gene. The length of the CDR3 is 15 residues. CDR3 DNA: TGTGCCAGCAGCGTAGGGAGCTGGAGCACAGATACGCAGTATTTT. It is translated as CASSVGSWSTDTQYF.

The rearrangement joins TRBV19 to TRBJ1-2; D call uncertain. The CDR3 runs 15 residues. The germline V and J ends were trimmed by 2 bases and 8 bases, with 18 bases remaining between them. CDR1 LNHDA and CDR2 SQIVND come from the germline V gene (reference sequence). CDR3 bases: TGTGCCAGTAGTATAAAGTCGTCGGGCTTCGGCGGCTACACCTTC. Translation: CASSIKSSGFGGYTF.

J is TRBJ1-4 and V is TRBV28, with D perhaps TRBD1 (5 bases). The CDR3 has 12 amino acids. Germline V gene data show CDR1 as MDHEN and CDR2 as SYDVKM. Trimming left V 7 bases short and J 7 bases short, with 10 bases between. For the CDR3, the DNA is TGTGCCAGCAAGGGGCCTGGTGAAAAACTGTTTTTT. This gives the protein CASKGPGEKLFF.

The chain employs TRBV6-6 and TRBJ1-5; the D gene is possibly TRBD1 (5 bases). Trimming cost V 11 bases and J 5 bases, with 16 bases left between them. The CDR3 is made up of 13 amino acids. Germline values: CDR1 MNHNY, CDR2 SVGAGI (reference sequence). CDR3 protein: CASLGAGHQPQHF. Here the CDR3 DNA reads TGTGCCTCCCTCGGGGCAGGTCATCAGCCCCAGCATTTT.

The genes are TRBV7-3 and TRBJ2-3; a possible D gene is TRBD1 (5 bases). V lost 3 bases to trimming and J lost 1 base, with 11 bases between them. The CDR3 contains 15 residues. Germline V gene lookup returns CDR1 SGHTA and CDR2 FQGTGA. The chain's CDR3 is CASSFPGKGTDTQYF. The CDR3 coding sequence is TGTGCCAGCAGCTTTCCAGGGAAAGGCACAGATACGCAGTATTTT. Using reference TRBV7-3 and TRBJ2-3 for the parts outside the CDR3, the full variable domain is GAGVSQTPSNKVTEKGKYVELRCDPISGHTALYWYRQSLGQGPEFLIYFQGTGAADDSGLPNDRFFAVRPEGSVSTLKIQRTERGDSAVYLCASSFPGKGTDTQYFGPGTRLTVL.

The J gene is TRBJ2-1, the V gene TRBV6-5, with 15 positions matching TRBD2. CDR3 length: 14 amino acids. V shed 8 bases, J shed 10 bases, and the junction held 6 bases outside the gene matches. The germline gives CDR1 MNHEY, CDR2 SVGAGI. The CDR3 sequence is CASSTGTSGREQFF. The CDR3 DNA is TGTGCCAGCTCTACCGGGACTAGCGGGAGGGAGCAGTTCTTC.

The chain is built from TRBV19 and TRBJ1-3, with D tentatively TRBD1 (6 bases). Germline CDR1 is LNHDA and CDR2 is SQIVND (reference sequence). The germline V and J ends were trimmed by 4 bases and 0 bases, with 10 bases remaining between them. This CDR3 contains 15 residues. The CDR3 bases are TGTGCCAGTAGTAGGACAGCGCTCTCTGGAAACACCATATATTTT. It translates to CASSRTALSGNTIYF.

CDR3 coding DNA: TGTGCCAGTAGAGCAAACTATCTGCGGGAAGAGACCCAGTACTTC. Translation gives CASRANYLREETQYF. The rearrangement uses TRBV19 and TRBJ2-5, with D tentatively TRBD2 (5 bases). Trimming took off 6 bases at V and 3 bases at J, with 17 bases between the two ends. The germline gives CDR1 LNHDA, CDR2 SQIVND (reference sequence). This CDR3 is 15 amino acids long. Full variable domain (outside the CDR3, taken from reference TRBV19 and TRBJ2-5): DGGITQSPKYLFRKEGQNVTLSCEQNLNHDAMYWYRQDPGQGLRLIYYSQIVNDFQKGDIAEGYSVSREKKESFPLTVTSAQKNPTAFYLCASRANYLREETQYFGPGTRLLVL.

The rearrangement joins TRBV6-6 to TRBJ2-3; no clear D. Trimming left V 0 bases short and J 7 bases short, with 8 bases between. Germline V gene sequence: CDR1 MNHNY, CDR2 SVGAGI (reference sequence). The CDR3 contains 13 residues. DNA of the CDR3: TGTGCCAGCAGTTACTCCCGAGTTTATACGCAGTATTTT. Amino acids: CASSYSRVYTQYF.